The next 24 T cell receptor beta chains were all read from a single sample in a study of T cells expressing NK-cell markers. TCRdb reanalyzed the 5' RACE reads, giving one entry per CDR3 protein sequence and no DNA. The sample includes more than 90,000 distinct CDR3 sequences. The sample was blood T cells: a sorted CD56 or NKG2C T cell subset, CD4+ or CD8+ T cells, or bulk PBMC T cells (not recorded which). The receptor source for this set is a woman aged 18-70 years in good health.

This chain uses TRBV19 with TRBJ1-4. This CDR3 comprises 14 residues. CDR1 and CDR2 (germline): LNHDA, SQIVND (reference sequence). This CDR3 is CASSHTHYGEKLFF.

V usage is TRBV7-9 and J usage is TRBJ2-7; TCRdb's D call, TRBD1, is unchecked because there is no DNA. The CDR3 runs 15 residues. In germline, CDR1 is SEHNR, CDR2 FQNEAQ (reference sequence). The CDR3 is CASSLAPGSSYEQYF.

The gene calls are TRBV5-1 and TRBJ1-3; TCRdb's D call of TRBD1 is untestable without DNA. The CDR3 length is 17 residues. From germline, CDR1 is SGHRS and CDR2 YFSETQ. CDR3 loop: CASSQEGRGPPGNTIYF.

This sequence joins TRBV6-2 or TRBV6-3 and TRBJ2-2. Germline V lookup: CDR1 MNHEY, CDR2 SVGEGT. The CDR3 is made up of 11 amino acids. CDR3 sequence: CASSDAGELFF.

The gene calls are TRBV4-3 and TRBJ1-1; the D call of TRBD1 rests on TCRdb alone, since no DNA is present to check it. The CDR3 is 17 residues long. Germline V CDR1 and CDR2: LGHNA, YSLEER. CDR3: CASSQEPEGAMGTEAFF.

The chain links TRBV4-1 to TRBJ1-1; TCRdb designates TRBD1, a call that cannot be tested without DNA. Germline CDR1 and CDR2: MGHRA and YSYEKL. The CDR3 is 14 residues long. CDR3 in amino acids: CASSQEIGGTEAFF.

This sequence joins TRBV4-2 and TRBJ2-2; absent DNA, TCRdb's TRBD2 call cannot be checked. CDR1 is LGHNA, CDR2 YNFKEQ, per germline. The CDR3 is 20 residues long. The CDR3 loop reads CASSQPISPERRGVDGELFF.

J is TRBJ1-2 and V is TRBV29-1; the TCRdb D gene call, TRBD1, has no DNA to confirm it. This CDR3 has 16 residues. Germline lookup yields CDR1 SQVTM and CDR2 ANQGSEA. The CDR3 protein is CSVEGAPHGVNYGYTF.

CDR3 in amino acids: CASPLAGVNTGELFF. This rearrangement joins TRBV7-9 to TRBJ2-2; TCRdb selects TRBD1, and the lack of DNA leaves this call unchecked. The germline V gene encodes CDR1 SEHNR and CDR2 FQNEAQ (reference sequence). The CDR3 totals 15 residues.

The V gene is TRBV6-5, the J gene TRBJ2-3; TCRdb selects TRBD1, and the lack of DNA leaves this call unchecked. Germline V lookup: CDR1 MNHEY, CDR2 SVGAGI. The CDR3 covers 18 residues. The CDR3 reads CASSYPPGRVEVTDTQYF.

The chain's CDR3 is CASSLRTGGADTQYF. This chain uses TRBV5-6 with TRBJ2-3; TCRdb's D call, TRBD1, is unchecked because there is no DNA. Per germline, CDR1 SGHDT and CDR2 YYEEEE. The CDR3 runs 15 residues. Full variable domain (rest looked up from reference TRBV5-6 and TRBJ2-3): DAGVTQSPTHLIKTRGQQVTLRCSPKSGHDTVSWYQQALGQGPQFIFQYYEEEERQRGNFPDRFSGHQFPNYSSELNVNALLLGDSALYLCASSLRTGGADTQYFGPGTRLTVL.

The chain links TRBV12-3 or TRBV12-4 to TRBJ2-3; TCRdb outputs TRBD2, but without DNA this stays unchecked. The CDR3 spans 12 residues. The CDR3 region is CASTNERDTQYF.

V gene TRBV5-6 combines with J gene TRBJ1-1; TCRdb lists TRBD1, though no DNA is available to test this call. The CDR3 covers 13 residues. Germline CDR1 reads SGHDT; CDR2 reads YYEEEE. CDR3 residues: CASSLAAGLQAFF.

The gene calls are TRBV6-5 and TRBJ2-5; the TCRdb call, TRBD1, lacks DNA for checking. Per germline, CDR1 MNHEY and CDR2 SVGAGI. The CDR3 is made up of 16 amino acids. The CDR3: CASSHQPGPGGETQYF.

CDR3 protein: CASIRDRGLDEQYF. The chain is built from TRBV28 and TRBJ2-7; TCRdb's assignment of TRBD1 cannot be checked, as there is no DNA. The CDR3 length is 14 residues. Germline lookup yields CDR1 MDHEN and CDR2 SYDVKM.

The rearrangement joins TRBV20-1 to TRBJ2-1; the TRBD2 assignment by TCRdb is unverifiable without DNA. CDR1 DFQATT and CDR2 SNEGSKA come from the germline V gene (reference sequence). There are 16 residues in the CDR3. CDR3 loop: CSASLGGRSSYNEQFF.

The rearrangement links TRBV7-9 to TRBJ2-3; the D call of TRBD2 rests on TCRdb alone, since no DNA is present to check it. The CDR3 length is 16 residues. Germline CDR1 is SEHNR and CDR2 is FQNEAQ (reference sequence). The CDR3 region is CASSTISGGSADTQYF.

The V call is TRBV4-1, the J call TRBJ1-2; TCRdb names TRBD1, which stays unverified in the absence of DNA. Germline V lookup: CDR1 MGHRA, CDR2 YSYEKL. CDR3 length: 14 residues. The CDR3 sequence: CASSPGQSNYGYTF.

V gene TRBV15 combines with J gene TRBJ1-5; the D call of TRBD1 rests on TCRdb alone, since no DNA is present to check it. CDR3 length: 14 residues. Germline V CDR1 and CDR2: LNHNV, YYDKDF (reference sequence). This CDR3 reads CATSSRVGNQPQHF.

The chain uses TRBV27 and TRBJ2-5; there is no DNA to check the TCRdb D call of TRBD2. The CDR3 totals 17 residues. Germline V gene lookup returns CDR1 MNHEY and CDR2 SMNVEV (reference sequence). This CDR3 is CASSFTSGGAVGETQYF.

The J gene is TRBJ2-4, the V gene TRBV11-2. From germline, CDR1 is SGHAT and CDR2 FQNNGV. The CDR3 has 15 amino acids. The CDR3 is CASSGPGVAKNIQYF.

The genes are TRBV4-3 and TRBJ1-1. Per germline, CDR1 LGHNA and CDR2 YSLEER. This CDR3 has 12 amino acids. The CDR3 reads CASSQDHTEAFF.

This chain connects TRBV12-3 or TRBV12-4 to TRBJ2-7; TCRdb's assignment of TRBD1 cannot be checked, as there is no DNA. CDR3 length equals 15 residues. The CDR3 here is CASRGGVRSGYEQYF.

The chain has TRBV13 and TRBJ2-7; TCRdb designates TRBD2, a call that cannot be tested without DNA. Per germline, CDR1 PRHDT and CDR2 FYEKMQ (reference sequence). The CDR3 loop spans 17 amino acids. CDR3: CASSLALGGRAGYEQYF.